The rows below give T cell receptor beta chains drawn from one sample of a study of response to subunit inactivated influenza vaccine. TCRdb re-analysed the RT-PCR reads in MiXCR, keeping a single row per CDR3 protein. The sample includes about 170,000 distinct CDR3 sequences, more than 10% seen only once; the top ten take roughly 29%. The sample was also reused in another study, on T cells expressing NK-cell markers.

This sample comprised CD8+ T cells sorted from PBMCs, obtained roughly 13 days after vaccination. The receptors come from a man aged 45 to 65 who received an inactivated influenza vaccine. Both conserved end residues are part of each CDR3.

>TRBJ2-7|TRBV7-6
CASSLARKGAAYEQYF
>TRBJ2-1|TRBV28
CASGTSGVYNEQFF
>TRBJ2-7|TRBV4-2
CASSQGSSWTSYEQYF
>TRBJ1-1|TRBV6-5
CASSAGSTEAFF
>TRBJ1-1|TRBV11-2
CASSPDLYTEAFF
>TRBJ2-1|TRBV7-9
CAQYNEQFF
>TRBJ2-5|TRBV4-3
CASSQQKGYQETQYF
>TRBJ1-5|TRBV2
CASSELGGSNQPQHF
>TRBJ2-7|TRBV29-1
CSATGVDEQYF
>TRBJ2-1|TRBV20-1
CSARDLGSYNEQFF
>TRBJ1-2|TRBV20-1
CSARDPGGANYGYTF
>TRBJ1-5|TRBV6-2/TRBV6-3
CASSYFDSNQPQHF
>TRBJ2-7|TRBV21-1
CASSRRRDRGGYEQYF
>TRBJ2-3|TRBV2
CASKVWDRYTDTQYF
>TRBJ1-1|TRBV6-5
CASGREAFF
>TRBJ2-2|TRBV7-6
CASSFGVDRPNTGELFF
>TRBJ2-1|TRBV4-1
CASSQDQSSYNEQFF
>TRBJ2-7|TRBV7-9
CASSSGLAGISSYEQYF
>TRBJ2-1|TRBV4-3
CASSQDTSSSYNEQFF
>TRBJ2-2|TRBV2
CASSYLGEGLTGELFF
>TRBJ2-3|TRBV27
CASSRLAGGSTDTQYF
>TRBJ1-2|TRBV27
CASSTDREGGYTF
>TRBJ2-3|TRBV28
CASSLDRSTDTQYF
>TRBJ2-7|TRBV5-6
CASSSGLQVYEQYF
>TRBJ2-7|TRBV5-1
CASSWEGQAYYEQYF
>TRBJ2-7|TRBV3-1
CASSLRTGTSWYEQYF
>TRBJ1-2|TRBV4-1
CASSQDGTIQGYTF
>TRBJ1-3|TRBV10-3
CAISIRGSYSGNTIYF
>TRBJ2-1|TRBV7-9
CASSLTSGGFNEQFF